The following is a TCR beta chain sequence with its context. V lost 1 base, J lost 3 bases, and 6 bases stayed unmatched. Germline V lookup: CDR1 SGHKS, CDR2 YYEKEE (reference sequence). The CDR3 sequence is 15 residues long. Authors' data handling: For nucleated cells, counts were estimated from reference gene primer amplification. Profiled with immunoSEQ multiplex PCR; TCRdb holds only in-frame clones, not every one. That table furnishes V, J and clone size, whereas the DNA furnished D and trimming. This table has about 150,000 clones, roughly 84% appearing once. The data are from a study of blood T cell repertoires in COVID-19. Across the whole study: Whether acute or convalescent, the COVID-19 samples came from the United States, Italy and Spain. The cDNA or gDNA used as material had been derived from T cells, B-cell-depleted T cells, or PBMCs.

Seattle participants joined during active infection and were tracked over time. This clonotype was obtained from a man aged 30 to 45 with COVID-19, enrolled during active disease. Material for sequencing was peripheral blood. This sequence joins TRBV5-5 and TRBJ2-7; 8 positions match TRBD1. This CDR3 is CASSLSGQAVYEQYF. For the CDR3, the DNA is TGTGCCAGCAGCTTGTCGGGACAGGCCGTCTACGAGCAGTACTTC.